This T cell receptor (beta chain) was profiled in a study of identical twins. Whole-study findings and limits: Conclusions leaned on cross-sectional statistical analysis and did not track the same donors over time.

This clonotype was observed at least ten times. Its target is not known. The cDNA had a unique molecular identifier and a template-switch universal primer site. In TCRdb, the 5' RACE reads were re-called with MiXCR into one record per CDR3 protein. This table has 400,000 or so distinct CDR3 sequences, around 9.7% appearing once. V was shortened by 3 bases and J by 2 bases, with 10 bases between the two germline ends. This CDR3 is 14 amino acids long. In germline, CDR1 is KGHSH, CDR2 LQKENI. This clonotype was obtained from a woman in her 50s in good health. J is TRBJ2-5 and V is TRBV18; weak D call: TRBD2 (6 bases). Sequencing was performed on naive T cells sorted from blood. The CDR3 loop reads CASSPPGLQETQYF. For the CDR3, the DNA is TGTGCCAGCTCACCCCCGGGACTGCAAGAGACCCAGTACTTC.